Following are 29 T cell receptor beta chains from one sample sequenced in a study of shared clonotypes between healthy human individuals. Terminally differentiated effector memory CD45RA+ cells were excluded from the naive CD8 cells, which were CD45RO-negative and positively selected for CCR7. Repertoires were generated with immunoSEQ multiplex PCR, while TCRdb's copy carries only in-frame clones and drops some. This sample has about 1.9 million clones, with 93% found just once. The sequencing input was naive CD8+ T cells from PBMCs. The receptors come from a man younger than 30 in good health. Some clones in this sample may be carry-over from other donors' samples.

V and J are TRBV28 and TRBJ2-7; 9 bases are shared with TRBD2. This CDR3 is built from 16 residues. J lost 3 bases, V lost 5 bases, and 11 bases had no gene match. Germline CDR1 reads MDHEN; CDR2 reads SYDVKM. This CDR3 reads CASSPRGGRGSYEQYF. DNA for the CDR3: TGTGCCAGCAGTCCCAGGGGCGGGAGGGGCAGCTACGAGCAGTACTTC.

The V call is TRBV6-5, the J call TRBJ2-2, with no clear D. Germline CDR1 MNHEY, CDR2 SVGAGI. V gave up 7 bases and J gave up 4 bases, with 16 bases separating them. The CDR3 has 15 residues. DNA of the CDR3: TGTGCCAGCACCTTCATCTCGGAAGGCACCGGGGAGCTGTTTTTT. Protein sequence: CASTFISEGTGELFF.

The V and J genes are TRBV9 and TRBJ2-3; D is unclear. This CDR3 spans 16 amino acids. The V gene lost 3 bases and the J gene lost 2 bases, with 16 bases spanning the gap. Germline V gene data show CDR1 as SGDLS and CDR2 as YYNGEE. CDR3: CASSEGSRSFTDTQYF. The DNA of the CDR3 is TGTGCCAGCAGCGAAGGTTCCAGGAGCTTCACAGATACGCAGTATTTT.

The chain recombines TRBV28 with TRBJ2-2, with 10 bases fitting TRBD2. This CDR3 has 18 residues. V lost 4 bases and J lost 3; bases outside the gene matches: 11. Germline CDR1 and CDR2: MDHEN and SYDVKM. In DNA form, the CDR3 reads TGTGCCAGCAGTTCGCTACGCGAGCGGGAGGGATACACCGGGGAGCTGTTTTTT. Its translation: CASSSLREREGYTGELFF.

Only one count was recorded for this clone. This chain connects TRBV10-3 to TRBJ2-5; 8 bases are a match to TRBD1. This CDR3 region has 18 residues. Trimming took 2 bases from V and 5 from J; bases not matched to a gene: 16. CDR1 and CDR2 from the germline V gene are ENHRY and SYGVKD. CDR3 sequence: CAISEGEETGEITETQYF. The DNA of the CDR3 is TGTGCCATCAGTGAGGGAGAGGAGACAGGGGAAATAACGGAGACCCAGTACTTC.

The rearrangement uses TRBV4-1 and TRBJ2-5; D remains ambiguous. CDR3 length: 15 residues. The V and J ends lost 0 bases and 4 bases respectively, with 12 bases between them. CDR1 MGHRA and CDR2 YSYEKL come from the germline V gene. CDR3 protein: CASSQDSSRGETQYF. DNA of the CDR3: TGCGCCAGCAGCCAAGATTCCAGTCGCGGAGAGACCCAGTACTTC.

For this clone: The conserved phenylalanine or tryptophan normally closing the CDR3 is absent here, so this likely arose from a read error. V gene TRBV28 combines with J gene TRBJ2-7, with D tentatively TRBD1 (6 bases). V lost 6 bases, J lost 4 bases, and 10 bases lay in between. The germline V gene encodes CDR1 MDHEN and CDR2 SYDVKM. The CDR3 loop spans 12 amino acids. CDR3 amino acids: CASRPTGYEQYS. CDR3 coding DNA: TGTGCCAGCAGGCCCACAGGGTACGAGCAGTACTCC.

The chain carries TRBV7-9 and TRBJ2-5, with a possible D match to TRBD2 (5 bases). The germline V gene has CDR1 SEHNR and CDR2 FQNEAQ (reference sequence). V lost 6 bases and J 9 bases, leaving 14 bases between the germline ends. The CDR3 runs 12 residues. The DNA for the CDR3 is TGTGCCAGCAGTAGGCAGGCGGAGGCCCAGTACTTC. This sequence encodes CASSRQAEAQYF.

The rearrangement links TRBV5-6 to TRBJ2-1; 9 nucleotides agree with TRBD2. The CDR3 contains 16 residues. Germline CDR1 is SGHDT and CDR2 is YYEEEE. Trimming removed 0 bases from V and 7 bases from J; junction bases left unmatched: 8. CDR3 coding DNA: TGTGCCAGCAGCTTGGCGTTAGCGGGAGTATGGAATGAGCAGTTCTTC. Translating it yields CASSLALAGVWNEQFF. The variable domain in full, with the rest retrieved from reference TRBV5-6 and TRBJ2-1, is DAGVTQSPTHLIKTRGQQVTLRCSPKSGHDTVSWYQQALGQGPQFIFQYYEEEERQRGNFPDRFSGHQFPNYSSELNVNALLLGDSALYLCASSLALAGVWNEQFFGPGTRLTVL.

This sequence joins TRBV27 and TRBJ2-3; the D is unclear. Deletions cut 5 bases from V and 0 bases from J, with 12 bases between. The germline V gene encodes CDR1 MNHEY and CDR2 SMNVEV (reference sequence). The CDR3 length is 15 residues. CDR3 loop: CASSPDFTSTDTQYF. The CDR3, as DNA: TGTGCCAGCAGTCCTGACTTCACGAGCACAGATACGCAGTATTTT.

This chain links TRBV19 with TRBJ2-1; 7 nucleotides match TRBD1. The trim removed 4 bases at V and 10 bases at J, leaving 7 bases unmatched. The CDR3 sequence is 13 residues long. Germline loops: CDR1 LNHDA, CDR2 SQIVND (reference sequence). The CDR3 DNA reads as TGTGCCAGTAGTACACACAGGGGCTGGGAGCAGTTCTTC. Encoded protein: CASSTHRGWEQFF.

The chain carries TRBV7-9 and TRBJ2-2; D is perhaps TRBD1 (5 bases). The germline V gene encodes CDR1 SEHNR and CDR2 FQNEAQ (reference sequence). V lost 4 bases and J 0 bases, leaving 18 bases between the germline ends. The CDR3 is 18 residues long. CDR3 sequence reads: CASSYRLGSGPNTGELFF. CDR3 nucleotides: TGTGCCAGCAGCTACCGGCTTGGATCAGGGCCGAACACCGGGGAGCTGTTTTTT.

This chain links TRBV28 with TRBJ1-5; no definite D call. V lost 5 bases, J lost 5 bases, and 10 bases lay in between. CDR1 is MDHEN and CDR2 is SYDVKM in the germline V gene. This CDR3 is 13 amino acids long. CDR3 region: CASSLPSDQPQHF. The CDR3 nucleotides are TGTGCCAGCAGTCTCCCATCCGATCAGCCCCAGCATTTT.

The chain uses TRBV7-9 and TRBJ2-7; 9 bases align to TRBD1. The trim removed 5 bases at V and 1 base at J, leaving 6 bases unmatched. The CDR3 spans 15 residues. CDR1 is SEHNR, CDR2 FQNEAQ, per germline (reference sequence). DNA for the CDR3: TGTGCCAGCAGCCCATTGGGACAGGGTTCCTACGAGCAGTACTTC. This encodes CASSPLGQGSYEQYF.

The rearrangement uses TRBV11-2 and TRBJ2-1, with TRBD1 as a possible D gene (5 bases). The CDR3 totals 15 residues. Germline CDR1 is SGHAT and CDR2 is FQNNGV. Trimming cost V 1 base and J 0 bases, with 7 bases left between them. The CDR3 DNA follows: TGTGCCAGCAGCTTAGGCAGGGCCTCCTACAATGAGCAGTTCTTC. It is translated as CASSLGRASYNEQFF.

The J gene is TRBJ2-5, the V gene TRBV15; 7 bases map to TRBD1. The germline V gene encodes CDR1 LNHNV and CDR2 YYDKDF (reference sequence). The CDR3 extends over 15 amino acids. The ends lost 4 bases at V and 5 bases at J; junction bases unmatched: 10. This chain's CDR3 is CATSTRDGRGETQYF. CDR3 coding DNA: TGTGCCACCAGCACGAGGGACGGCAGGGGGGAGACCCAGTACTTC.

The chain couples TRBV5-1 to TRBJ2-7, with D tentatively TRBD1 (5 bases). This CDR3 comprises 15 residues. CDR1 and CDR2 from the germline V gene are SGHRS and YFSETQ. V lost 1 base, J lost 2 bases, and 13 bases lay in between. This CDR3 reads CASSLSLTGAYEQYF. The DNA of the CDR3 is TGCGCCAGCAGCTTGAGTCTTACAGGAGCCTACGAGCAGTACTTC.

The chain combines TRBV19 with TRBJ2-7; D is ambiguous. The CDR3 runs to 12 residues. Germline V gene lookup returns CDR1 LNHDA and CDR2 SQIVND (reference sequence). V was shortened by 6 bases and J by 6 bases, with 12 bases between the two germline ends. CDR3 sequence: CASSGGEVEQYF. For the CDR3, the DNA is TGTGCCAGTAGCGGCGGCGAAGTCGAGCAGTACTTC.

The CDR3 loop is CASRAGSMNTEAFF. For the CDR3, the DNA is TGTGCCAGCAGGGCAGGGTCAATGAACACTGAAGCTTTCTTT. The rearrangement joins TRBV27 to TRBJ1-1, with D perhaps TRBD1 (5 bases). This CDR3 region has 14 residues. Between the trimmed V and J ends, which lost 6 bases and 0 bases, there was a span of 11 bases. The V gene's germline CDR1 is MNHEY and CDR2 SMNVEV (reference sequence).

The chain combines TRBV6-1 with TRBJ2-7; 7 nucleotides align to TRBD2. The junction had 5 bases not matched to a gene; V was cut back by 2 bases and J by 1 base. The germline V gene encodes CDR1 MNHNS and CDR2 SASEGT. This CDR3 is built from 15 residues. The CDR3, as DNA: TGTGCCAGCAGTGAAACCGGGGGGTATTCCTACGAGCAGTACTTC. Its translation: CASSETGGYSYEQYF.

The V call is TRBV29-1, the J call TRBJ2-6; D unresolved. CDR1 and CDR2 from the germline V gene are SQVTM and ANQGSEA. V gave up 8 bases and J gave up 2 bases, with 13 bases separating them. The CDR3 loop spans 14 amino acids. The CDR3 loop reads CSCLSGTGANVLTF. The CDR3 DNA is TGCAGCTGTTTATCGGGCACTGGGGCCAACGTCCTGACTTTC.

In regard to this clone: The sample holds other DNA sequences that translate to the same CDR3. The rearrangement uses TRBV29-1 and TRBJ2-7, with D perhaps matching TRBD1 or TRBD2 (6 bases each). CDR3 size: 14 residues. V lost 0 bases, J lost 2 bases, and 11 bases lay in between. Germline CDR1 is SQVTM and CDR2 is ANQGSEA. Written as DNA, the CDR3 is TGCAGCGTTGAAGACGGGGGCAGAGCCTACGAGCAGTACTTC. Translating it yields CSVEDGGRAYEQYF.

This chain uses TRBV5-1 with TRBJ1-4; D is uncertain. The CDR3 consists of 14 residues. From germline, CDR1 is SGHRS and CDR2 YFSETQ. The V end was cut by 0 bases, the J end by 8 bases, with 11 bases between. The CDR3 reads CASSLGRVREKLFF. CDR3 in DNA: TGCGCCAGCAGCTTGGGCCGGGTCCGGGAAAAACTGTTTTTT.

The V gene is TRBV6-5, the J gene TRBJ2-7; D is unresolved. The CDR3 is made up of 14 amino acids. Germline-derived CDR1 and CDR2 are MNHEY and SVGAGI. Trimming removed 6 bases at V and 2 bases at J, with 14 bases between. The CDR3 DNA sequence: TGTGCCAGCAGCTTCAGTGACATTCCCTACGAGCAGTACTTC. The encoded protein is CASSFSDIPYEQYF.

The V and J genes are TRBV7-6 and TRBJ2-2; 9 nucleotides line up with TRBD1. The CDR3 runs to 17 residues. V shed 5 bases, J shed 5 bases, and the junction held 12 bases outside the gene matches. Germline V lookup: CDR1 SGHVS, CDR2 FNYEAQ. CDR3 sequence reads: CASSLGTGRKGTGELFF. CDR3 bases: TGTGCCAGCAGCCTAGGGACAGGGCGTAAAGGGACCGGGGAGCTGTTTTTT.

For the CDR3, the DNA is TGTGCCAGCAGCTTAGATGAGACTAGGGTCTACGAGCAGTACTTC. This translates into CASSLDETRVYEQYF. This sequence joins TRBV11-2 and TRBJ2-7; perhaps TRBD2 as D (6 bases). The V end lost 0 bases, the J end lost 3 bases, and 12 bases lay between the germline ends. The germline V gene encodes CDR1 SGHAT and CDR2 FQNNGV. The CDR3 spans 15 residues.

The CDR3 region is CASSAPGLAGYEQYF. CDR3 DNA: TGTGCCAGCAGCGCTCCGGGACTAGCGGGGTACGAGCAGTACTTC. V usage is TRBV5-4 and J usage is TRBJ2-7, with 13 positions matching TRBD2. CDR3 length equals 15 residues. The V segment lost 4 bases and the J segment 4 bases; nucleotides outside the gene matches: 5. Germline V CDR1 and CDR2: SGHNT, YYREEE (reference sequence). Supplemented by reference TRBV5-4 and TRBJ2-7, the full variable domain reads ETGVTQSPTHLIKTRGQQVTLRCSSQSGHNTVSWYQQALGQGPQFIFQYYREEENGRGNFPPRFSGLQFPNYSSELNVNALELDDSALYLCASSAPGLAGYEQYFGPGTRLTVT.

The chain carries TRBV6-1 and TRBJ2-1, with D perhaps matching TRBD2 (6 bases). Trimming stripped 9 bases from V and 2 bases from J, with 17 bases between. CDR1 and CDR2 from the germline V gene are MNHNS and SASEGT. The CDR3 loop spans 15 amino acids. The CDR3: CASFPRERPYNEQFF. The DNA for the CDR3 is TGTGCCAGTTTCCCCCGGGAGCGGCCCTACAATGAGCAGTTCTTC.

The rearrangement joins TRBV7-9 to TRBJ2-7; 9 bases are a match to TRBD1. V lost 0 bases, J lost 4 bases, and 4 bases stayed unmatched. Germline CDR1 reads SEHNR; CDR2 reads FQNEAQ (reference sequence). The CDR3 totals 15 residues. CDR3 in amino acids: CASSLARDRDYEQYF. The CDR3 DNA reads as TGTGCCAGCAGCTTAGCTAGGGACAGGGATTACGAGCAGTACTTC.